There are a few counts of the clone carrying this TCR beta chain. Its antigen remains unidentified. The record originates from a study of blood T cells in healthy people across ages. Sample-barcoded 5' priming and a J-beta primer mix drove a second PCR of about 6 to 12 cycles. The template-switch adaptor, which had 12 random nucleotides, put a tag on each cDNA molecule. TCRdb passed the 5' RACE reads through MiXCR, listing each CDR3 protein once. This sample has about a million distinct CDR3 sequences, with roughly two fifths found just once. The CDR3 covers 14 residues. Trimming pared 0 bases from V and 5 bases from J, leaving 10 bases between. Germline V gene data show CDR1 as SGHDN and CDR2 as FVKESK. Regarding the study as a whole: Expanded clonotype changes were possibly confounded by unknown donor CMV status. Among long-lived donors, naive CD4+ cells were more numerous and diversity higher than in aged donors.

Sequencing used blood. This sequence originates from a man aged 18-30 years in good health. The rearrangement uses TRBV14 and TRBJ1-2; D unclear. CDR3: CASSQDPGWYGYTF. The CDR3 DNA is TGTGCCAGCAGCCAAGATCCGGGGTGGTATGGCTACACCTTC.